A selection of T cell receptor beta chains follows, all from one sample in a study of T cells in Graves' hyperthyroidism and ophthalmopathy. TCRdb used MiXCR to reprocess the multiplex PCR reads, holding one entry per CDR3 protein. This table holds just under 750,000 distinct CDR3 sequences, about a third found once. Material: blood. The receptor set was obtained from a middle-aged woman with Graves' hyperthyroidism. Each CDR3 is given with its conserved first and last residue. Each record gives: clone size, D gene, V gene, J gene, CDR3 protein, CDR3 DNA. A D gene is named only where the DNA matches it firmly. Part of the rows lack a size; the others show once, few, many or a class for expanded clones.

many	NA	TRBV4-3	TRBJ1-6	CASSQALEGAGSPLHF	TGCGCCAGCAGCCAAGCCTTGGAGGGCGCGGGTTCACCCCTCCACTTT
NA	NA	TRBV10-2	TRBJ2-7	CASRARATGTYEQYF	TGCGCCAGCAGGGCCAGGGCCACAGGGACCTACGAGCAGTACTTC
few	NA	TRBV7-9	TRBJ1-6	CASSEAQGFYNSPLHF	TGTGCCAGCAGCGAAGCTCAGGGATTCTATAATTCACCCCTCCACTTT
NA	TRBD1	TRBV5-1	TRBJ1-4	CASSTAGTGDSLFF	TGCGCCAGCAGCACCGCCGGGACAGGGGACTCACTGTTTTTT
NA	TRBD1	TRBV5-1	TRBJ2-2	CASSLPGQRPGTGELFF	TGCGCCAGCAGCCTCCCGGGACAGCGGCCGGGGACCGGGGAGCTGTTTTTT
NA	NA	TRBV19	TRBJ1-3	CASSTRTAGNTIYF	TGTGCCAGTAGTACCCGGACGGCTGGAAACACCATATATTTT
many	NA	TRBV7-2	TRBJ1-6	CASSGGSPLHF	TGTGCCAGCAGCGGCGGTTCACCCCTCCACTTT
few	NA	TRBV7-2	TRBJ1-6	CASNPGTYSSPLHF	TGTGCCAGCAACCCCGGGACTTATTCCTCACCCCTCCACTTT
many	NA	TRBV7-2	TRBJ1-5	CASSPGPARQPQHF	TGTGCCAGCAGTCCCGGGCCGGCACGTCAGCCCCAGCATTTT
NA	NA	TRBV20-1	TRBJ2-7	CSARDTGSPYEQYF	TGCAGTGCTAGAGACACAGGGTCCCCCTACGAGCAGTACTTC
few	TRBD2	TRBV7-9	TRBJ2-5	CASGWGSGSGETQYF	TGTGCCAGCGGCTGGGGGAGCGGGAGTGGAGAGACCCAGTACTTC
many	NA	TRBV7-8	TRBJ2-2	CASSKTGQPNTGELFF	TGTGCCAGCAGCAAGACTGGACAGCCAAACACCGGGGAGCTGTTTTTT
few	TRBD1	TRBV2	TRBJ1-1	CASSPDRGRMRTEAFF	TGTGCCAGCAGCCCGGACAGGGGGCGGATGAGGACTGAAGCTTTCTTT
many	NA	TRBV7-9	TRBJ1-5	CASSQDYGSGYQPQHF	TGTGCCAGCAGCCAAGATTACGGCTCAGGGTATCAGCCCCAACATTTT
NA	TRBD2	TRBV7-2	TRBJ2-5	CASSVAGGQRETQYF	TGTGCCAGCAGCGTAGCGGGGGGCCAAAGAGAGACCCAGTACTTC
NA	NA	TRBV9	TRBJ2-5	CASSGGWAGKETQYF	TGTGCCAGCAGCGGGGGTTGGGCGGGGAAAGAGACCCAGTACTTC
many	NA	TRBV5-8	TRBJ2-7	CASSRMGAEQYF	TGTGCCAGCAGCCGGATGGGGGCCGAGCAGTACTTC
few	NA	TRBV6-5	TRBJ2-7	CASSYFTYGGHEQYF	TGTGCCAGCAGTTACTTCACGTACGGGGGACACGAGCAGTACTTC
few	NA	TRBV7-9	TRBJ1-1	CASSLELVAFF	TGTGCCAGCAGCTTAGAATTGGTGGCTTTCTTT
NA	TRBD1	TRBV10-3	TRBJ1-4	CATSMTGEGKLFF	TGTGCCACCTCGATGACAGGGGAGGGAAAACTGTTTTTT
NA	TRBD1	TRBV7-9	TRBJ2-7	CASSSQGVSEQYF	TGTGCCAGCAGCTCCCAGGGGGTAAGCGAGCAGTACTTC
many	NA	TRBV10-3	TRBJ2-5	CAIADSQETQYF	TGTGCCATAGCTGACAGTCAAGAGACCCAGTACTTC
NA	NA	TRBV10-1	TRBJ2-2	CASSEQLGGGELFF	TGCGCCAGCAGTGAGCAGTTGGGCGGCGGGGAGCTGTTTTTT
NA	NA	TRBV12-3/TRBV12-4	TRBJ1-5	CASGSGSNQPQHF	TGTGCCAGCGGGTCGGGAAGCAATCAGCCCCAGCATTTT
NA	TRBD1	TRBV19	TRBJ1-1	CASRDTGTDEAFF	TGTGCCAGTAGAGACACCGGGACAGATGAAGCTTTCTTT
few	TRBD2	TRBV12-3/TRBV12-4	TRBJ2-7	CASSSALRFGTSGSFHEQYF	TGTGCCAGCAGCTCCGCCCTCCGGTTCGGGACTAGCGGGAGCTTTCACGAGCAGTACTTC
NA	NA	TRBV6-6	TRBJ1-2	CASRFSTGTNYGYTF	TGTGCCAGCAGGTTCTCTACAGGGACCAACTATGGCTACACCTTC
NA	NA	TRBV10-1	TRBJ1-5	CASSESGAGNQPQHF	TGCGCCAGCAGTGAGTCCGGGGCAGGCAATCAGCCCCAGCATTTT
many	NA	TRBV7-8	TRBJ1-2	CASSLSSVGDYGYTF	TGTGCCAGCAGTTTGTCGTCCGTGGGAGACTATGGCTACACCTTC
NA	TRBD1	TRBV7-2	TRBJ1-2	CASSLGTGVIYGYTF	TGTGCCAGCAGCTTAGGGACAGGGGTCATATATGGCTACACCTTC
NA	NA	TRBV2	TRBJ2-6	CASAVFFGANVLTF	TGTGCCAGCGCCGTCTTTTTTGGGGCCAACGTCCTGACTTTC
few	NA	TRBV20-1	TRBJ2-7	CSASSASAYEQYF	TGCAGTGCTAGTTCTGCCAGCGCCTACGAGCAGTACTTC
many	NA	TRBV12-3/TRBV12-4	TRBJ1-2	CASSFPGAYGYTF	TGTGCCAGCAGTTTTCCAGGGGCCTATGGCTACACCTTC
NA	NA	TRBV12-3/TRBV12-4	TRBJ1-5	CASSLSGGRGNQPQHF	TGTGCCAGCAGTTTATCGGGGGGGCGAGGCAATCAGCCCCAGCATTTT
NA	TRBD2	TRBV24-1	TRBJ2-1	CATSDYSGSGKVEQFF	TGTGCCACCAGTGATTATAGCGGGAGTGGAAAGGTTGAGCAGTTCTTC
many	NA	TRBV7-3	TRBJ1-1	CASSSGADTEAFF	TGTGCCAGCAGCTCGGGAGCGGACACTGAAGCTTTCTTT
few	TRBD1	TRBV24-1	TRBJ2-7	CATSDPPRQGQSYEQYF	TGTGCCACCAGTGATCCCCCCCGACAGGGTCAGTCCTACGAGCAGTACTTC
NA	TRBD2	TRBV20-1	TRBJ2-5	CSARDRGVETQYF	TGCAGTGCTAGAGACCGGGGGGTTGAGACCCAGTACTTC
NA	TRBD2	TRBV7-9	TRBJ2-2	CASSSASGSNTGELFF	TGTGCCAGCAGCTCCGCTAGCGGGAGCAACACCGGGGAGCTGTTTTTT
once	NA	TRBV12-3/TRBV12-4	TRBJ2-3	CASSRQHLGHTQYF	TGTGCCAGCAGTCGACAGCACCTGGGTCACACGCAGTATTTT
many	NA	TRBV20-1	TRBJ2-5	CSAISIGRERETQYF	TGCAGTGCTATTAGTATAGGGCGGGAAAGGGAGACCCAGTACTTC
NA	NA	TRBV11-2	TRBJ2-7	CASSYRDGNYEQYF	TGTGCCAGCAGTTACCGGGACGGGAACTACGAGCAGTACTTC
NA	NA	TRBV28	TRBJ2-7	CASSLYPVSYEQYF	TGTGCCAGCAGTTTATACCCCGTTTCCTACGAGCAGTACTTC
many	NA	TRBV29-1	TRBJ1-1	CSVSPRAGQTEAFF	TGCAGCGTTTCCCCACGTGCGGGGCAGACTGAAGCTTTCTTT
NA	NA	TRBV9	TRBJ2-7	CASSPGWEYDEQYF	TGTGCCAGCAGCCCGGGATGGGAGTACGACGAGCAGTACTTC
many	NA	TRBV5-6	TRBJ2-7	CASSSFSEQYF	TGTGCCAGCAGCTCCTTTAGCGAGCAGTACTTC
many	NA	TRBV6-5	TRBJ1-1	CASWGGVEAFF	TGTGCCAGCTGGGGGGGAGTTGAAGCTTTCTTT
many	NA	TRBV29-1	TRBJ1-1	CSVMIQEINTEAFF	TGCAGCGTTATGATACAGGAGATTAACACTGAAGCTTTCTTT
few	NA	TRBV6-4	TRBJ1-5	CASRTETGRNQPQHF	TGTGCCAGCAGGACCGAAACAGGGCGGAATCAGCCCCAGCATTTT
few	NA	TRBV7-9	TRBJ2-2	CASTIQGSGELFF	TGTGCCAGCACGATACAGGGATCCGGGGAGCTGTTTTTT
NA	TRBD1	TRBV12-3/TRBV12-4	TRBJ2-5	CAIRDREETQYF	TGTGCCATCAGGGACAGAGAAGAGACCCAGTACTTC
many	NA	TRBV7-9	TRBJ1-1	CASSPPAGRTEAFF	TGTGCCAGCAGCCCTCCAGCGGGTAGGACTGAAGCTTTCTTT
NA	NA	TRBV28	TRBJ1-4	CASRGDLNEKLFF	TGTGCCAGCAGGGGAGACCTTAATGAAAAACTGTTTTTT